The 30 T cell receptor beta chains presented below share a single source sample, sequenced in a study of T cell changes during pregnancy in multiple sclerosis. Libraries were prepared by immunoSEQ multiplex PCR; TCRdb keeps only in-frame clonotypes and omits some of them. The top ten clones hold more than 0.6% of a sample with tens of thousands of clones, about 88% of them seen once. The material sequenced was CD4+ T cells from peripheral blood mononuclear cells, taken in the first trimester of pregnancy. Receptors were obtained from a female donor with multiple sclerosis, enrolled in a pregnancy study.

V is TRBV7-9 and J is TRBJ2-4; D ambiguous. Looked up from germline, CDR1 is SEHNR and CDR2 is FQNEAQ (reference sequence). CDR3 length: 11 amino acids. With 5 bases removed from V and 13 bases from J, the gap between germline ends came to 12 bases. The CDR3: CASSEAAPQYF. DNA for the CDR3: TGTGCCAGCAGCGAGGCGGCACCCCAGTACTTC. Supplemented by reference TRBV7-9 and TRBJ2-4, the full variable domain reads DTGVSQNPRHKITKRGQNVTFRCDPISEHNRLYWYRQTLGQGPEFLTYFQNEAQLEKSRLLSDRFSAERPKGSFSTLEIQRTEQGDSAMYLCASSEAAPQYFGAGTRLSVL.

Written as DNA, the CDR3 is TGTGCCAGCAGCTTAGTCGCTAGCGATGGTACGCAGTATTTT. This sequence encodes CASSLVASDGTQYF. The rearrangement joins TRBV7-8 to TRBJ2-3, with D tentatively TRBD2 (6 bases). The CDR3 totals 14 residues. The V and J ends lost 1 base and 8 bases respectively, with 13 bases between them. CDR1 and CDR2 (germline): SGHVS, FQNEAQ.

The chain combines TRBV19 with TRBJ2-2; the D gene is possibly TRBD1 (6 bases). In germline, CDR1 is LNHDA, CDR2 SQIVND (reference sequence). Trimming pared 1 base from V and 0 bases from J, leaving 12 bases between. The CDR3 contains 17 residues. The CDR3 DNA follows: TGTGCCAGTAGTATAGTTCCAGGGGCCGCGAACACCGGGGAGCTGTTTTTT. Its translation is CASSIVPGAANTGELFF.

V gene TRBV2 combines with J gene TRBJ2-5, with unresolved D. V lost 6 bases and J lost 0, with 5 bases in between. This CDR3 is 12 amino acids long. Germline V gene sequence: CDR1 SNHLY, CDR2 FYNNEI. CDR3 sequence: CASSQDQETQYF. The CDR3 DNA follows: TGTGCCAGCAGCCAGGACCAAGAGACCCAGTACTTC.

The V call is TRBV6-5, the J call TRBJ2-7; TRBD1 matches at 8 bases. CDR3 size: 15 residues. Trimming cost V 0 bases and J 5 bases; bases outside gene matches: 6. Germline CDR1 and CDR2: MNHEY and SVGAGI. This chain's CDR3 is CASSYSGDRSNEQYF. CDR3 in DNA: TGTGCCAGCAGTTACTCAGGGGACAGGTCTAACGAGCAGTACTTC.

The rearrangement uses TRBV5-6 and TRBJ2-7; 16 bases fit TRBD2. CDR1 and CDR2 from the germline V gene are SGHDT and YYEEEE. V gave up 3 bases and J gave up 1 base; unmatched junction bases: 10. This CDR3 contains 19 residues. The DNA for the CDR3 is TGTGCCAGCAGCTCGCCGGGACTAGCGGGAGGGAGATTGTCCTACGAGCAGTACTTC. Translating gives CASSSPGLAGGRLSYEQYF.

The chain has TRBV28 and TRBJ2-2; TRBD1 matches at 9 bases. Per germline, CDR1 MDHEN and CDR2 SYDVKM. This CDR3 region has 15 residues. The ends lost 5 bases at V and 5 bases at J; junction bases unmatched: 6. The CDR3 is CASSLTGGRTGELFF. CDR3 coding DNA: TGTGCCAGCAGTCTGACAGGGGGGCGTACCGGGGAGCTGTTTTTT. The full variable domain, with the rest looked up from reference TRBV28 and TRBJ2-2, is DVKVTQSSRYLVKRTGEKVFLECVQDMDHENMFWYRQDPGLGLRLIYFSYDVKMKEKGDIPEGYSVSREKKERFSLILESASTNQTSMYLCASSLTGGRTGELFFGEGSRLTVL.

The gene calls are TRBV7-2 and TRBJ2-1; D ambiguous. V dropped 2 bases and J dropped 10 bases, with 21 bases sitting between them. The CDR3 is made up of 16 amino acids. Germline V CDR1 and CDR2: SGHTA, FQGNSA. CDR3 sequence reads: CASSLSAYGVRSEQFF. CDR3 DNA sequence: TGTGCCAGCAGCTTATCAGCATACGGAGTAAGGTCCGAGCAGTTCTTC.

The chain carries TRBV2 and TRBJ2-1, with 8 positions matching TRBD2. The CDR3 length is 19 residues. V lost 2 bases to trimming and J lost 0 bases; unmatched junction nucleotides: 12. CDR1 is SNHLY and CDR2 is FYNNEI in the germline V gene. CDR3 region: CASSERWLAGPSSYNEQFF. The CDR3 DNA reads TGTGCCAGCAGTGAAAGGTGGCTAGCGGGCCCGAGCTCCTACAATGAGCAGTTCTTC.

J is TRBJ2-1 and V is TRBV4-2; 7 nucleotides align to TRBD2. CDR1 is LGHNA and CDR2 is YNFKEQ in the germline V gene. This CDR3 comprises 21 residues. The trim removed 0 bases at V and 2 bases at J, leaving 19 bases unmatched. The DNA for the CDR3 is TGTGCCAGCAGCCAAGACGGCGGTGGGCAGGGACGACTAGCCCCCTACAATGAGCAGTTCTTC. It translates to CASSQDGGGQGRLAPYNEQFF.

This rearrangement joins TRBV5-4 to TRBJ2-2, with 8 nucleotides matching TRBD1. The germline gives CDR1 SGHNT, CDR2 YYREEE (reference sequence). The CDR3 has 15 residues. Trimming took 2 bases from V and 0 from J; bases not matched to a gene: 0. In DNA form, the CDR3 reads TGTGCCAGCAGCTTACAGGGGGCGAACACCGGGGAGCTGTTTTTT. Residues: CASSLQGANTGELFF.

This sequence joins TRBV5-6 and TRBJ1-1; 8 nucleotides line up with TRBD1. CDR1 SGHDT and CDR2 YYEEEE come from the germline V gene. The trim removed 3 bases at V and 0 bases at J, leaving 10 bases unmatched. The CDR3 contains 17 residues. As DNA, the CDR3 is TGTGCCAGCAGCTCGGGACAGGTTCGACTTATGAACACTGAAGCTTTCTTT. Amino acids: CASSSGQVRLMNTEAFF.

The CDR3 here is CASSSSGTGGQDTQYF. CDR3 nucleotides: TGTGCCAGCAGCTCATCCGGGACAGGAGGTCAGGATACGCAGTATTTT. J is TRBJ2-3 and V is TRBV7-2, with 8 bases fitting TRBD1. With 4 bases clipped from V and 6 bases from J, the junction kept 12 bases outside the gene matches. Germline V gene sequence: CDR1 SGHTA, CDR2 FQGNSA. This CDR3 contains 16 residues.

The chain uses TRBV2 and TRBJ1-1; 7 positions agree with TRBD1. With V trimmed by 7 bases and J by 0 bases, 5 bases remained unmatched. The germline V gene has CDR1 SNHLY and CDR2 FYNNEI. There are 14 residues in the CDR3. The chain's CDR3 is CASKADRVNTEAFF. The CDR3 bases are TGTGCCAGCAAAGCCGACAGGGTGAACACTGAAGCTTTCTTT.

The rearrangement uses TRBV6-5 and TRBJ1-5; 8 nucleotides align to TRBD1. Germline trimming cut 5 bases from V and 9 bases from J; bases unmatched to any gene: 9. The germline V gene encodes CDR1 MNHEY and CDR2 SVGAGI. This CDR3 has 14 residues. This chain's CDR3 is CASSPTGVQPPQHF. The CDR3 nucleotides read TGTGCCAGCAGTCCGACAGGGGTCCAGCCGCCCCAGCATTTT.

This clone was recorded once. This CDR3 reads CASSIARTSGRATDTQYF. The CDR3 DNA follows: TGTGCCAGTAGTATAGCCCGGACTAGCGGGAGGGCCACAGATACGCAGTATTTT. The chain uses TRBV19 and TRBJ2-3, with 15 bases fitting TRBD2. CDR3 length: 18 residues. V gave up 1 base and J gave up 2 bases; unmatched junction bases: 4. Germline V gene data show CDR1 as LNHDA and CDR2 as SQIVND (reference sequence).

The chain joins TRBV4-1 to TRBJ2-3; TRBD2 matches 7 bases. CDR3 length equals 16 residues. Germline V lookup: CDR1 MGHRA, CDR2 YSYEKL. V lost 4 bases to trimming and J lost 3 bases; unmatched junction nucleotides: 10. CDR3 loop: CASSRGWREWTDTQYF. The DNA of the CDR3 is TGCGCCAGCAGCCGAGGGTGGCGGGAGTGGACAGATACGCAGTATTTT.

V and J are TRBV18 and TRBJ2-1; 7 nucleotides agree with TRBD2. Germline values: CDR1 KGHSH, CDR2 LQKENI. V gave up 6 bases and J gave up 1 base; unmatched junction bases: 12. This CDR3 is 17 amino acids long. This chain's CDR3 is CASSPLSGGGSYNEQFF. The CDR3 nucleotides are TGTGCCAGCTCGCCCCTGTCCGGGGGAGGGTCCTACAATGAGCAGTTCTTC.

V and J are TRBV4-2 and TRBJ2-2; D gene unclear. The CDR3 runs to 16 residues. Per the germline V gene, CDR1 is LGHNA and CDR2 is YNFKEQ. Trimming removed 4 bases at V and 1 base at J, with 13 bases between. The CDR3 region has the DNA TGTGCCAGCAGCCTCAAACTTGCACTGAACACCGGGGAGCTGTTTTTT. The encoded protein is CASSLKLALNTGELFF.

CDR3: CASSPDTYTGELFF. The CDR3 bases are TGTGCCAGCAGCCCAGACACGTACACCGGGGAGCTGTTTTTT. The chain recombines TRBV7-9 with TRBJ2-2; no firm D call. The germline CDR1 and CDR2 sequences are SEHNR and FQNEAQ (reference sequence). Trimming cost V 5 bases and J 3 bases, with 10 bases left between them. The CDR3 contains 14 residues.

The rearrangement joins TRBV14 to TRBJ2-7; 10 bases fit TRBD1. V shed 4 bases and J 2 bases; nucleotides not matched to a gene: 8. CDR1 is SGHDN, CDR2 FVKESK, per germline. The CDR3 loop spans 16 amino acids. The CDR3 DNA is TGTGCCAGCAGCCGCCGTCCTGGACAGGGGGCCTACGAGCAGTACTTC. Amino acid sequence: CASSRRPGQGAYEQYF. Full variable domain (remainder filled in from reference TRBV14 and TRBJ2-7): EAGVTQFPSHSVIEKGQTVTLRCDPISGHDNLYWYRRVMGKEIKFLLHFVKESKQDESGMPNNRFLAERTGGTYSTLKVQPAELEDSGVYFCASSRRPGQGAYEQYFGPGTRLTVT.

This chain uses TRBV5-5 with TRBJ1-1; D perhaps matches TRBD1 (5 bases). Germline CDR1 and CDR2: SGHKS and YYEKEE (reference sequence). The CDR3 length is 14 residues. Trimming removed 0 bases at V and 1 base at J, with 7 bases between. CDR3 loop: CASSLAGGNTEAFF. The CDR3 DNA sequence: TGTGCCAGCAGCTTGGCCGGGGGGAACACTGAAGCTTTCTTT.

The J gene is TRBJ1-2, the V gene TRBV19; 8 bases line up with TRBD1. Germline V gene data show CDR1 as LNHDA and CDR2 as SQIVND (reference sequence). V trimming: 6 bases; J trimming: 8 bases; junction bases outside the gene matches: 11. The CDR3 covers 14 residues. CDR3 in DNA: TGTGCCAGTAGGACGGCCTGGACAGGGCGAGGCTACACCTTC. Amino acid sequence: CASRTAWTGRGYTF.

The rearrangement joins TRBV19 to TRBJ1-4; possibly TRBD1 for D (5 bases). Germline assignment: CDR1 LNHDA and CDR2 SQIVND (reference sequence). Trimming shortened V by 3 bases and J by 0 bases, and 8 bases separated the two germline ends. The CDR3 totals 15 residues. CDR3 bases: TGTGCCAGTAGTATCGGGGGTGCAACTAATGAAAAACTGTTTTTT. This encodes CASSIGGATNEKLFF.

The chain has TRBV5-4 and TRBJ2-7, with TRBD1 identical over 10 bases. The CDR3 has 15 residues. With V trimmed by 7 bases and J by 4 bases, 11 bases remained unmatched. In germline, CDR1 is SGHNT, CDR2 YYREEE (reference sequence). The CDR3: CASGLGQGKSYEQYF. DNA of the CDR3: TGTGCCAGCGGATTGGGACAGGGGAAGTCTTACGAGCAGTACTTC.

The CDR3 coding sequence is TGTGCCAGCAGCTTGGGGACAGGGACCTACAATGAGCAGTTCTTC. Protein: CASSLGTGTYNEQFF. The V gene is TRBV11-2, the J gene TRBJ2-1, with 9 bases fitting TRBD1. The V and J ends lost 3 bases and 2 bases, in that order; junction bases with no gene match: 2. Germline V gene lookup returns CDR1 SGHAT and CDR2 FQNNGV. The CDR3 has 15 residues.

This rearrangement joins TRBV11-2 to TRBJ2-1; 7 bases line up with TRBD2. With V trimmed by 0 bases and J by 3 bases, 8 bases remained unmatched. The CDR3 has 17 residues. Germline CDR1 SGHAT, CDR2 FQNNGV. The CDR3 loop reads CASSLEISGSLYNEQFF. The DNA of the CDR3 is TGTGCCAGCAGCTTAGAAATTAGCGGGTCCCTCTACAATGAGCAGTTCTTC.

The chain employs TRBV28 and TRBJ2-5; TRBD1 agrees at 7 bases. The germline CDR1 and CDR2 sequences are MDHEN and SYDVKM. V was clipped by 6 bases and J by 5 bases; unmatched bases: 6. This CDR3 has 13 amino acids. CDR3 sequence: CASRTGFSETQYF. The CDR3 nucleotides are TGTGCCAGCAGGACAGGGTTCTCTGAGACCCAGTACTTC. Looking up the rest from reference TRBV28 and TRBJ2-5 gives the full variable domain: DVKVTQSSRYLVKRTGEKVFLECVQDMDHENMFWYRQDPGLGLRLIYFSYDVKMKEKGDIPEGYSVSREKKERFSLILESASTNQTSMYLCASRTGFSETQYFGPGTRLLVL.

The rearrangement joins TRBV11-2 to TRBJ1-5, with D perhaps matching TRBD1 (6 bases). Trimming pared 2 bases from V and 10 bases from J, leaving 12 bases between. CDR3 length: 13 residues. Per germline, CDR1 SGHAT and CDR2 FQNNGV. CDR3 region: CASSLTGSSPQHF. CDR3 in DNA: TGTGCCAGCAGCTTAACAGGGTCCAGCCCCCAGCATTTT.

In nucleotides, the CDR3 is TGTGCCAGCTCACCAAAGGGGGCGATCCAAAATGGCTACACCTTC. This encodes CASSPKGAIQNGYTF. The chain uses TRBV18 and TRBJ1-2; TRBD1 agrees at 7 bases. CDR1 is KGHSH and CDR2 is LQKENI in the germline V gene. Trimming cost V 2 bases and J 6 bases; bases outside gene matches: 9. CDR3 length: 15 residues.